Reported below is one T cell receptor beta chain. These data originate in a study of shared clonotypes between healthy human individuals. Only in-frame clones appear in the TCRdb table, and some are missing; sequencing was by immunoSEQ multiplex PCR. The profile shows around 1 million clones, over 60% of them singletons. V dropped 6 bases and J dropped 8 bases, with 16 bases sitting between them. The CDR3 is 13 amino acids. Germline V gene lookup returns CDR1 LNHDA and CDR2 SQIVND (reference sequence). The sequence came from a man aged 18 to 35 in good health. This rearrangement joins TRBV19 to TRBJ1-1; no reliable D call. The specimen sequenced was memory CD4+ T cells sorted from blood. The subset here: CD45RA-negative fraction. The CDR3 DNA reads as TGTGCCAGTAGCATCAGTAGGACTGGGGAAGCTTTCTTT. Its translation: CASSISRTGEAFF. The variable domain in full, completed from reference TRBV19 and TRBJ1-1, reads DGGITQSPKYLFRKEGQNVTLSCEQNLNHDAMYWYRQDPGQGLRLIYYSQIVNDFQKGDIAEGYSVSREKKESFPLTVTSAQKNPTAFYLCASSISRTGEAFFGQGTRLTVV.